This paragraph covers one T cell receptor (beta chain) sequence. The CDR3 runs 17 residues. Trimming at V came to 3 bases and at J to 2 bases, leaving 15 bases not matched to a gene. CDR1 and CDR2 from the germline V gene are SQVTM and ANQGSEA. Amplification used 60 Vbeta primers and 13 Jbeta primers. Sequencing used immunoSEQ multiplex PCR; TCRdb keeps in-frame clones, though not all of them. The data show 85,000 to 100,000 clones, approximately 86% seen once. This sample was taken from a study of cytomegalovirus exposure and HLA in healthy donors. This clonotype originated in a man between 25 and 39 years old in good health and CMV-seropositive. The specimen was PBMCs. The chain employs TRBV29-1 and TRBJ1-2, with 7 bases lining up with TRBD1. The CDR3 coding sequence is TGCAGCGTTGAGCTTTATGGACAGGCTTCTTTGAACTATGGCTACACCTTC. This sequence encodes CSVELYGQASLNYGYTF.